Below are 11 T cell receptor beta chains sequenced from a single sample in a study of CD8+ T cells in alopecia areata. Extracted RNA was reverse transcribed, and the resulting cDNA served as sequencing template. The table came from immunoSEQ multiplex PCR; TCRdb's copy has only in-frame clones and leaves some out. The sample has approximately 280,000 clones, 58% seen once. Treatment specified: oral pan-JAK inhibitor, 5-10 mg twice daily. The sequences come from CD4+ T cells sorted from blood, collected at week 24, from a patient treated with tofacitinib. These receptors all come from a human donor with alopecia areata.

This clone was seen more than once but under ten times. CDR3 amino acids: CASSTGSNQPQHF. The DNA of the CDR3 is TGTGCCAGTTCTACAGGGAGCAATCAGCCCCAGCATTTT. This chain connects TRBV19 to TRBJ1-5, with D tentatively TRBD1 (6 bases). The CDR3 length is 13 residues. Germline V gene lookup returns CDR1 LNHDA and CDR2 SQIVND (reference sequence). V lost 8 bases and J 1 base, leaving 9 bases between the germline ends.

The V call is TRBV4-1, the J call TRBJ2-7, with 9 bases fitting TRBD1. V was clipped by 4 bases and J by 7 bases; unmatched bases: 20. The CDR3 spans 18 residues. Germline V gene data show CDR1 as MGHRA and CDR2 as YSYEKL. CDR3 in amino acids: CASSPALPRDREGQEQYF. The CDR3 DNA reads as TGCGCCAGCAGCCCAGCCCTCCCCCGGGACAGGGAGGGTCAGGAGCAGTACTTC.

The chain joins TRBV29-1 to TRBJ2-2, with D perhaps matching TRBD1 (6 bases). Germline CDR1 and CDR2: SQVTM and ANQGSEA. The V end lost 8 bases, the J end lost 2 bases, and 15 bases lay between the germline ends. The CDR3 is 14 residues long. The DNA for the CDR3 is TGCAGCACTCAGACAGGACGAAACACCGGGGAGCTGTTTTTT. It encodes CSTQTGRNTGELFF.

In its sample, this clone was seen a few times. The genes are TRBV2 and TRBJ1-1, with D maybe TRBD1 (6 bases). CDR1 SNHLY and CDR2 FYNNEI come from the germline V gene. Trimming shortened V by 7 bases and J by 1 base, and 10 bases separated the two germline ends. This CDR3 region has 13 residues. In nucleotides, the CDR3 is TGTGCCAGCACGCGGACAGCGAACACTGAAGCTTTCTTT. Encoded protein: CASTRTANTEAFF.

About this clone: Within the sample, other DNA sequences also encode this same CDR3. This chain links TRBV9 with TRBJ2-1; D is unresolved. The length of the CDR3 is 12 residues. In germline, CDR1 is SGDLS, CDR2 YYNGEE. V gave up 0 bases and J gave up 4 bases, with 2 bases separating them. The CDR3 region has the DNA TGTGCCAGCAGCGTAGGATACAATGAGCAGTTCTTC. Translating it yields CASSVGYNEQFF.

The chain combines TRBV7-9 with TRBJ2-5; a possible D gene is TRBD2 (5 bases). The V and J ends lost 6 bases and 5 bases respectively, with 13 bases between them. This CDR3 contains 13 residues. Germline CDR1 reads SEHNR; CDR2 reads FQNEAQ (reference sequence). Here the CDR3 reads CASRVRVGETQYF. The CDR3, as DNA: TGTGCCAGCAGAGTGAGGGTCGGGGAGACCCAGTACTTC.

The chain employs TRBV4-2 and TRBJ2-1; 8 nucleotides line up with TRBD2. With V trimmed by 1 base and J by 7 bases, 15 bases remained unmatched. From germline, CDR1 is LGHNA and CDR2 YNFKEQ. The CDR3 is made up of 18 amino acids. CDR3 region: CASSQGSQRGRLGNEQFF. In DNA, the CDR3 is TGTGCCAGCAGCCAAGGGTCCCAGCGGGGGCGATTAGGGAATGAGCAGTTCTTC.

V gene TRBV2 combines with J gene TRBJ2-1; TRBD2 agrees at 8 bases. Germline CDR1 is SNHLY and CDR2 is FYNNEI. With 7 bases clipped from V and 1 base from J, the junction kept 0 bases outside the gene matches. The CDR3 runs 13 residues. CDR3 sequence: CASTGGSYNEQFF. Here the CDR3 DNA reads TGTGCCAGCACGGGGGGGTCCTACAATGAGCAGTTCTTC.

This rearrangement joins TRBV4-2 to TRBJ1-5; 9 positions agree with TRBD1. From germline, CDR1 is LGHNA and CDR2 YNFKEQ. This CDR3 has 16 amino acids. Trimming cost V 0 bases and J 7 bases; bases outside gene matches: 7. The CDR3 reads CASSQDGSGTGQPQHF. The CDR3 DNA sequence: TGTGCCAGCAGCCAAGATGGATCGGGGACAGGGCAGCCCCAGCATTTT.

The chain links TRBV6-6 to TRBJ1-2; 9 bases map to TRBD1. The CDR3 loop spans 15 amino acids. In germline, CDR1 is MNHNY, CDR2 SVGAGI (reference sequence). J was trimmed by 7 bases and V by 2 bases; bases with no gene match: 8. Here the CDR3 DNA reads TGTGCCAGCAGTTACAGAACAGGGGGCGAAGGTGGCTACACCTTC. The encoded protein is CASSYRTGGEGGYTF.

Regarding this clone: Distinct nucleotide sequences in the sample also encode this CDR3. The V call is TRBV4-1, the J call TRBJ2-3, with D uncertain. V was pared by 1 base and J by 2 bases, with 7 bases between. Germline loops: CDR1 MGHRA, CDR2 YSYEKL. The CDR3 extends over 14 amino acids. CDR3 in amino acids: CASSQGLNTDTQYF. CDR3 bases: TGCGCCAGCAGCCAAGGCTTAAACACAGATACGCAGTATTTT.